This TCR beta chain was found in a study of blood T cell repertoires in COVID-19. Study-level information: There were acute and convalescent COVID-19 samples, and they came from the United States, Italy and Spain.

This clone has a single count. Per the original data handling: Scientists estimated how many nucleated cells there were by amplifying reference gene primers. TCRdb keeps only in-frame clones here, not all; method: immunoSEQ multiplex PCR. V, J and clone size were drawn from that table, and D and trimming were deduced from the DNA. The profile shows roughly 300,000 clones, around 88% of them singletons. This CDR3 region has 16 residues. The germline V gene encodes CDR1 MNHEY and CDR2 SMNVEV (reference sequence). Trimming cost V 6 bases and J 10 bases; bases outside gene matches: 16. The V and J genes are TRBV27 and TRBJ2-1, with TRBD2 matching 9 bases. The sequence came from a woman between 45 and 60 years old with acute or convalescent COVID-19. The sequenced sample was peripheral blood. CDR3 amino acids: CASSPSASGGTREQFF. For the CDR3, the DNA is TGTGCCAGCAGCCCCTCCGCCAGCGGGGGGACGCGAGAGCAGTTCTTC.